This TCR beta chain was identified during a study of blood T cell repertoires in COVID-19. Across the study: Both acute and convalescent COVID-19 samples were obtained from the United States, Italy and Spain. T cells, B-cell-depleted T cells, or PBMCs supplied cDNA or gDNA.

This clone was seen more than once but under ten times. Patients from Seattle were sampled longitudinally, starting during active infection. The germline gives CDR1 SEHNR, CDR2 FQNEAQ (reference sequence). The ends were cut back, 3 bases at V and 6 bases at J, with 14 bases in the middle. The CDR3 is 15 amino acids. As originally analysed: Amplification of reference gene primers was used by the study to estimate nucleated cell counts. TCRdb's table, derived via immunoSEQ multiplex PCR, lists solely in-frame clones and lacks some. V, J and clone size were drawn from that table, and D and trimming were deduced from the DNA. The table shows approximately 350,000 clones, with 80% to 90% occurring only once.

The chain couples TRBV7-9 to TRBJ2-2; D gene uncertain. The source of this sequence is a woman in her sixties with COVID-19, enrolled during active disease. The sample was peripheral blood. The CDR3 DNA follows: TGTGCCAGCAGCTTTTGGTCTCAGGTATCCGGGGAGCTGTTTTTT. This gives the protein CASSFWSQVSGELFF.